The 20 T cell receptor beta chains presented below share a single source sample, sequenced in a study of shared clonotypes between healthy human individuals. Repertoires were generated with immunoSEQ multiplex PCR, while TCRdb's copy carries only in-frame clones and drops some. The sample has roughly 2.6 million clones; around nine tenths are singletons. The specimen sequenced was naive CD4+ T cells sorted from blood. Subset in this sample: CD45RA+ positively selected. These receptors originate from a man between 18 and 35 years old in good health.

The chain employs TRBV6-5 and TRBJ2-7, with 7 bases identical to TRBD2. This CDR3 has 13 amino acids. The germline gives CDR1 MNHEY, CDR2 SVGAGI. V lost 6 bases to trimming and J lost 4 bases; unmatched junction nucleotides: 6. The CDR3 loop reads CASSRWREYEQYF. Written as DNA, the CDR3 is TGTGCCAGCAGCCGGTGGCGGGAGTACGAGCAGTACTTC.

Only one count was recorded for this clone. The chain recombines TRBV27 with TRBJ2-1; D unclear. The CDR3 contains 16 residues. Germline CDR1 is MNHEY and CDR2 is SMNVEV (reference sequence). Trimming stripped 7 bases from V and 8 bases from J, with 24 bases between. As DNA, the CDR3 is TGTGCCAGCACCACTTATACCCGGGCCACCGGCGATGAGCAGTTCTTC. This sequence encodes CASTTYTRATGDEQFF.

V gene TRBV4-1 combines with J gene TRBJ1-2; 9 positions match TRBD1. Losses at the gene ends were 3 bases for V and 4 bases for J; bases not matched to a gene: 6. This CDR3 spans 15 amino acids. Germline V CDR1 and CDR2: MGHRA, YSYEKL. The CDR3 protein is CASSQGQGGSYGYTF. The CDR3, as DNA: TGCGCCAGCAGCCAGGGACAGGGCGGGAGCTATGGCTACACCTTC.

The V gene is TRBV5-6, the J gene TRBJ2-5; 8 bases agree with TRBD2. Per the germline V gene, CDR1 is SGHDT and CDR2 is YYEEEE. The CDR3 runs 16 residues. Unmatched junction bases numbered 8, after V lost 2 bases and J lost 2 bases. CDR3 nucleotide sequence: TGTGCCAGCAGCTTACCGAATAGCGGGAAGCAAGAGACCCAGTACTTC. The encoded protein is CASSLPNSGKQETQYF.

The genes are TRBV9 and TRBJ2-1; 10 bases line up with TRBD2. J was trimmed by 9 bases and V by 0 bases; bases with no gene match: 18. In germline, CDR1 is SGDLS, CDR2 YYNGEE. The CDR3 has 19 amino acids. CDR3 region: CASSVATGGASGSITEQFF. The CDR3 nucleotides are TGTGCCAGCAGCGTAGCTACCGGGGGGGCTAGCGGGAGCATCACTGAGCAGTTCTTC.

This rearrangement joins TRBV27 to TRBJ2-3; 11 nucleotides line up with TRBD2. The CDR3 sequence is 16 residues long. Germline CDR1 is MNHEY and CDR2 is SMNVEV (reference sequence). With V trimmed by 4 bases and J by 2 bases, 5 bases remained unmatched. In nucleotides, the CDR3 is TGTGCCAGCAGTTCTGGGACTAGCGGCCCCACAGATACGCAGTATTTT. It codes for CASSSGTSGPTDTQYF.

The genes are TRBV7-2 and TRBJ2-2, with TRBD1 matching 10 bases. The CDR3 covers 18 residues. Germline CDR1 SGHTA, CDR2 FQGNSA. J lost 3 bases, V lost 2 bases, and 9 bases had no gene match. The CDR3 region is CASSLRGRGTGDTGELFF. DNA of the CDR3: TGTGCCAGCAGCTTAAGGGGTAGGGGGACAGGGGACACCGGGGAGCTGTTTTTT.

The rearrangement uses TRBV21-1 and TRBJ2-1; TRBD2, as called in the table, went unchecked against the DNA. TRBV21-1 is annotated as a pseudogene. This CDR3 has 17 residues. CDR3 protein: CASSAVLAESSYNEQFF. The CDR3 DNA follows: TGTGCCAGCAGCGCCGTTTTAGCGGAGAGCTCCTACAATGAGCAGTTCTTC.

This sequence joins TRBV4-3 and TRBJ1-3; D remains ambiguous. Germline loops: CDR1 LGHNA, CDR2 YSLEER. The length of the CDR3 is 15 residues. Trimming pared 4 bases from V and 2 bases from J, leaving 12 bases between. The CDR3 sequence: CASSRAVGTGNTIYF. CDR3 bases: TGCGCCAGCAGCCGAGCCGTGGGGACTGGAAACACCATATATTTT.

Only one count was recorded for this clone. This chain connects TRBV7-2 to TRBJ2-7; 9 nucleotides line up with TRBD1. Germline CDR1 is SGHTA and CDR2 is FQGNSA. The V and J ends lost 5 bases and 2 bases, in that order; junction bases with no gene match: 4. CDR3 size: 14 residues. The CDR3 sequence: CASSTNRGPYEQYF. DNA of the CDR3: TGTGCCAGCAGCACGAACAGGGGGCCCTACGAGCAGTACTTC. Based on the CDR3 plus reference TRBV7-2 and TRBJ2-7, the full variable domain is GAGVSQSPSNKVTEKGKDVELRCDPISGHTALYWYRQSLGQGLEFLIYFQGNSAPDKSGLPSDRFSAERTGGSVSTLTIQRTQQEDSAVYLCASSTNRGPYEQYFGPGTRLTVT.

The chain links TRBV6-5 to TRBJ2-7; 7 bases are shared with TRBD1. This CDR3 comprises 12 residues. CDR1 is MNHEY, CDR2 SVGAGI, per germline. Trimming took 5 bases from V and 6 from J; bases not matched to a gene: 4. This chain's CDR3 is CASSRDSREQYF. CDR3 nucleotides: TGTGCCAGCAGTAGGGACAGCCGCGAGCAGTACTTC.

The CDR3 spells CASSPGLAAYEQYF. The CDR3 bases are TGTGCCAGCAGCCCGGGACTAGCGGCTTACGAGCAGTACTTC. This chain links TRBV9 with TRBJ2-5; TRBD2 agrees at 11 bases. The DNA matches TRBJ2-7 better at its end, which makes the J call doubtful. CDR3 length: 14 amino acids. Looked up from germline, CDR1 is SGDLS and CDR2 is YYNGEE.

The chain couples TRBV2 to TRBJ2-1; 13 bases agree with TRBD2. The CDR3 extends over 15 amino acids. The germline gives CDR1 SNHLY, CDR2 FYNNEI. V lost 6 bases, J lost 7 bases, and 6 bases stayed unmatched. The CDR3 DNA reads TGTGCCAGCAGGAGACTAGCGGGAGGCAAAAATGAGCAGTTCTTC. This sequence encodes CASRRLAGGKNEQFF.

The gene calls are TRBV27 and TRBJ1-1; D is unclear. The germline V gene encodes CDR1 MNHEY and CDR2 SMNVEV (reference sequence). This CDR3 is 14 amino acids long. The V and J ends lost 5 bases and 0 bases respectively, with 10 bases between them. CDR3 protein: CASSAGRMNTEAFF. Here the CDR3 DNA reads TGTGCCAGCAGTGCAGGACGGATGAACACTGAAGCTTTCTTT.

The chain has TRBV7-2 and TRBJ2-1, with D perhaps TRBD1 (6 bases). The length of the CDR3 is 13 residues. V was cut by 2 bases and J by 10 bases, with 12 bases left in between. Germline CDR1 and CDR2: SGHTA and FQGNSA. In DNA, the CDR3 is TGTGCCAGCAGCTTAAGGGGGTCATCGGAGCAGTTCTTC. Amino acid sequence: CASSLRGSSEQFF.

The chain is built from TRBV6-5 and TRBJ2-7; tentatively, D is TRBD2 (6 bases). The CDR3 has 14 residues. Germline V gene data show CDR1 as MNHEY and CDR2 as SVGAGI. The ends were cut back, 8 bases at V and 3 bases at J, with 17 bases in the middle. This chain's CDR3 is CASGPGVGVYEQYF. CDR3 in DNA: TGTGCCAGCGGCCCGGGGGTAGGAGTCTACGAGCAGTACTTC.

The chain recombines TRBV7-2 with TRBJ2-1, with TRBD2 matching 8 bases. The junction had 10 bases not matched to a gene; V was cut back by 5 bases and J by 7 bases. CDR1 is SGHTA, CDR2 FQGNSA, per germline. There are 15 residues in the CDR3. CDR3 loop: CASSPVVLAVNEQFF. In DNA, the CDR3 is TGTGCCAGCAGCCCCGTAGTACTAGCGGTAAATGAGCAGTTCTTC.

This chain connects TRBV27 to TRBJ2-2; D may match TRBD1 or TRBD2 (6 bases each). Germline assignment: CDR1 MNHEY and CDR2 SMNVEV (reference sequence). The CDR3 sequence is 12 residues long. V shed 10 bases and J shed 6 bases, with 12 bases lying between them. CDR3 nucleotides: TGTGCCACCGGGGGCGCGGCCGGGGAGCTGTTTTTT. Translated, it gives CATGGAAGELFF.

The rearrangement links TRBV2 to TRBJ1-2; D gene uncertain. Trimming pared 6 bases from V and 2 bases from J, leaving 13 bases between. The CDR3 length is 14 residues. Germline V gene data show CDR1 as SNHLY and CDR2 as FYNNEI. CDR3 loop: CASREQAPNYGYTF. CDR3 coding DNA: TGTGCCAGCAGGGAACAAGCCCCCAACTATGGCTACACCTTC. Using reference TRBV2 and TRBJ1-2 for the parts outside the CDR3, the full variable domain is EPEVTQTPSHQVTQMGQEVILRCVPISNHLYFYWYRQILGQKVEFLVSFYNNEISEKSEIFDDQFSVERPDGSNFTLKIRSTKLEDSAMYFCASREQAPNYGYTFGSGTRLTVV.

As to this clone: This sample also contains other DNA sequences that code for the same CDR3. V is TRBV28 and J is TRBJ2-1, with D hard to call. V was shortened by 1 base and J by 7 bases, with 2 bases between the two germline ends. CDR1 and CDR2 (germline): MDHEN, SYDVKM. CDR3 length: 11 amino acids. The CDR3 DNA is TGTGCCAGCAGTTTATATAATGAGCAGTTCTTC. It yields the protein CASSLYNEQFF.